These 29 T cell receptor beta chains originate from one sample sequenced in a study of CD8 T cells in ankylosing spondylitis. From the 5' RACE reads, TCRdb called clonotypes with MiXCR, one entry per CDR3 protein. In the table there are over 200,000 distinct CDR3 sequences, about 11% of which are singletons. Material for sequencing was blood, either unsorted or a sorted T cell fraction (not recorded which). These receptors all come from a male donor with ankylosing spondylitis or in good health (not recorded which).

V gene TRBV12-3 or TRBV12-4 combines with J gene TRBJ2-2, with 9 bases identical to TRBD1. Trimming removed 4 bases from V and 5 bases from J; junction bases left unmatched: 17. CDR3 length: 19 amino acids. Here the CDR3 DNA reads TGTGCCAGCAGTTCAACCCTGATCCCGGGACAGGGACCTACCGGGGAGCTGTTTTTT. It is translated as CASSSTLIPGQGPTGELFF.

The CDR3 loop is CASSLALGGAGETQYF. The CDR3, as DNA: TGTGCCAGCAGCTTAGCGCTCGGGGGGGCCGGAGAGACCCAGTACTTC. This chain joins TRBV7-9 and TRBJ2-5, with 8 nucleotides matching TRBD2. CDR3 size: 16 residues. Trimming took 0 bases from V and 4 from J; bases not matched to a gene: 7. Germline assignment: CDR1 SEHNR and CDR2 FQNEAQ (reference sequence).

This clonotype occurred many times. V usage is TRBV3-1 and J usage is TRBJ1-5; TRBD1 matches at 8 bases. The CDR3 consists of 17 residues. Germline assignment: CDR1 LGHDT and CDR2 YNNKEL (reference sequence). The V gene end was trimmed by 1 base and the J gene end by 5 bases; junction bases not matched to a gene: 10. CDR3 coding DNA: TGTGCCAGCAGCCAAGCCAGACAAGGACAGGGATATCAGCCCCAGCATTTT. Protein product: CASSQARQGQGYQPQHF.

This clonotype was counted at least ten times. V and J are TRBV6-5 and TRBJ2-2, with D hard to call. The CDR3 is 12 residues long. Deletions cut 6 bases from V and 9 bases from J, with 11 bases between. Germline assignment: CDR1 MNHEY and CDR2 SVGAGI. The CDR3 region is CASSKSARELFF. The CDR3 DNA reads TGTGCCAGCAGCAAGTCCGCTAGGGAGCTGTTTTTT.

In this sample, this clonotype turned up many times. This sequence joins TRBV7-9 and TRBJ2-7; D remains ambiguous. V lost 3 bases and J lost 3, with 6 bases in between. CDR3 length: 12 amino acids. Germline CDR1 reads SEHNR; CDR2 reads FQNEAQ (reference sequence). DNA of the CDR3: TGTGCCAGCAGCTTTCACAGCTACGAGCAGTACTTC. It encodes CASSFHSYEQYF.

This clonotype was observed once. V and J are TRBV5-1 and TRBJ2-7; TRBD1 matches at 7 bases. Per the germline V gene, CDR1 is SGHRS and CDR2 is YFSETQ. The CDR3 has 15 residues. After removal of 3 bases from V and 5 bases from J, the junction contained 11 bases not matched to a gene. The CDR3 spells CASSSMDRRTDEQYF. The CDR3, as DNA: TGCGCCAGCAGCTCCATGGACAGGAGGACCGACGAGCAGTACTTC.

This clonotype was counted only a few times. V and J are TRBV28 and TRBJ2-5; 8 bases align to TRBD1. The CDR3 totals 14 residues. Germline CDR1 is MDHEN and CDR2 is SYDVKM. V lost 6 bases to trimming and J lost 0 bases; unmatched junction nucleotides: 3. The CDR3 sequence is CASRGQVDQETQYF. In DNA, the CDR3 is TGTGCCAGCAGGGGACAGGTAGACCAAGAGACCCAGTACTTC.

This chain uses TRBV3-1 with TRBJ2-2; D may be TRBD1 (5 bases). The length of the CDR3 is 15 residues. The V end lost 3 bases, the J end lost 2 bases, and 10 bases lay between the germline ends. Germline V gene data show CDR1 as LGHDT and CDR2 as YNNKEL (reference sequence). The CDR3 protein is CASSQDDRNTGELFF. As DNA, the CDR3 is TGTGCCAGCAGCCAGGACGACAGAAACACCGGGGAGCTGTTTTTT.

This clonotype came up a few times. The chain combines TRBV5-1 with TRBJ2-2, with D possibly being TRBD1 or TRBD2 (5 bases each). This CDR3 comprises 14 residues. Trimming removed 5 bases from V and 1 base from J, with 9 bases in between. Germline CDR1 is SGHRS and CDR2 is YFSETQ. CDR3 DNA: TGCGCCAGCAGGCCAGGGAGGAACACCGGGGAGCTGTTTTTT. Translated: CASRPGRNTGELFF. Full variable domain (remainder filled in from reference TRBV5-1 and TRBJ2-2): KAGVTQTPRYLIKTRGQQVTLSCSPISGHRSVSWYQQTPGQGLQFLFEYFSETQRNKGNFPGRFSGRQFSNSRSEMNVSTLELGDSALYLCASRPGRNTGELFFGEGSRLTVL.

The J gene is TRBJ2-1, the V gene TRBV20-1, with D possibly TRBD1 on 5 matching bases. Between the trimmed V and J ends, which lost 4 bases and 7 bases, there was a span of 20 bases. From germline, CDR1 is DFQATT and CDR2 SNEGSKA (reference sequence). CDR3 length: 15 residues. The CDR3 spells CSAKVRQGGINEQFF. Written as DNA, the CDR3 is TGCAGTGCTAAAGTCCGGCAGGGCGGAATAAATGAGCAGTTCTTC.

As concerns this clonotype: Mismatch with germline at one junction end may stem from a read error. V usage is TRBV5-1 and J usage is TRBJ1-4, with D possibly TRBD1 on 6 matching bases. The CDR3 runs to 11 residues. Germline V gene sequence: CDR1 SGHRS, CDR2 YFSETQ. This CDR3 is CASTLDRKLFF. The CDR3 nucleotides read TGCGCCAGCACCTTGGACAGAAAACTGTTTTTT.

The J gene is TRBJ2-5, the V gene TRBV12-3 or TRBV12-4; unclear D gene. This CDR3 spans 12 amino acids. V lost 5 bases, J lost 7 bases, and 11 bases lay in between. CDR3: CASSPAHGTQYF. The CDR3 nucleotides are TGTGCCAGCAGTCCCGCCCACGGGACCCAGTACTTC.

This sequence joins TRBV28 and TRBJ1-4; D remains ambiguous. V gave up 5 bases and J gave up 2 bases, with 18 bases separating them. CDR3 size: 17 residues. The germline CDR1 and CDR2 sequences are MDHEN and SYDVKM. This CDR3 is CASSLPDDLVTNEKLFF. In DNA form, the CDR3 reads TGTGCCAGCAGTCTCCCGGACGACTTGGTTACTAATGAAAAACTGTTTTTT.

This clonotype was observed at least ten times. The CDR3, as DNA: TGCGCCAGCAGCTTGGATACCAGGGCAGCAGATACGCAGTATTTT. Protein sequence: CASSLDTRAADTQYF. The chain employs TRBV5-1 and TRBJ2-3; a weak D match, TRBD1 (5 bases). Germline V gives CDR1 SGHRS, CDR2 YFSETQ. The CDR3 consists of 15 residues. The V gene lost 0 bases and the J gene lost 4 bases, with 12 bases spanning the gap.

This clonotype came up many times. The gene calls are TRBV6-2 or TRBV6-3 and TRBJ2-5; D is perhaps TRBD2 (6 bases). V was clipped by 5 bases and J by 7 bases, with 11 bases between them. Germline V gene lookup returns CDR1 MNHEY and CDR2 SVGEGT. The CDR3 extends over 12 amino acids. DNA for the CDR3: TGTGCCAGCAGTCGGGACTTTGGGACCCAGTACTTC. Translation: CASSRDFGTQYF.

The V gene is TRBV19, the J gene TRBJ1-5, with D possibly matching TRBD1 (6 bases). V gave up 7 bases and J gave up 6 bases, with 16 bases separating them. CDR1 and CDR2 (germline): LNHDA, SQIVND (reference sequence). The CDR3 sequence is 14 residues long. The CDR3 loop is CASTTTGFGQPQHF. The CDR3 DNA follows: TGTGCCAGTACCACAACAGGGTTCGGTCAGCCCCAGCATTTT.

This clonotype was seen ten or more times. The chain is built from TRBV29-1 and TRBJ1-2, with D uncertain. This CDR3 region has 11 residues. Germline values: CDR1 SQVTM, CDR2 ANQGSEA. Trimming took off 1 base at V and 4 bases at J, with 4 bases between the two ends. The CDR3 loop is CSVEVSYGYTF. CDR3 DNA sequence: TGCAGCGTTGAAGTCAGCTATGGCTACACCTTC.

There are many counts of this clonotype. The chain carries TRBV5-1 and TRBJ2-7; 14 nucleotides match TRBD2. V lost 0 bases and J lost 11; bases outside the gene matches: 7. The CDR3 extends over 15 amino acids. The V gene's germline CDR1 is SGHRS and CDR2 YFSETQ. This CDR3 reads CASSLEGTSGGIEYF. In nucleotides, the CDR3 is TGCGCCAGCAGCTTGGAAGGGACTAGCGGGGGAATTGAGTACTTC.

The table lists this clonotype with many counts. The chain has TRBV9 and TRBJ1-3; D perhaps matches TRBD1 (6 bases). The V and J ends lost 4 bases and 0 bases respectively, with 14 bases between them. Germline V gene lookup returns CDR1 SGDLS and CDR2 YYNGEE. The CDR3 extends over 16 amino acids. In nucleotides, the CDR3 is TGTGCCAGCAGCCCAGGGGACACCGGCTCTGGAAACACCATATATTTT. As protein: CASSPGDTGSGNTIYF.

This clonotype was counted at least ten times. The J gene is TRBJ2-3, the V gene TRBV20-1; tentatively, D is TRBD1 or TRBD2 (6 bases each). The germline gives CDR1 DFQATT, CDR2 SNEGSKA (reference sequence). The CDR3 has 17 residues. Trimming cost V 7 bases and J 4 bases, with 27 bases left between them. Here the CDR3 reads CSDPWDWRRKGADTQYF. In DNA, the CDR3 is TGCAGTGACCCCTGGGACTGGAGACGAAAGGGGGCAGATACGCAGTATTTT.

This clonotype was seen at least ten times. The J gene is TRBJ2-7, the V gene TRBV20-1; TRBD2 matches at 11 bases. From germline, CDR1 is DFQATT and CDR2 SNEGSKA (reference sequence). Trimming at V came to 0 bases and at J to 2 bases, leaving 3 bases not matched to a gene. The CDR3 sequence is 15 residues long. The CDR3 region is CSARDRLAGPYEQYF. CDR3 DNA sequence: TGCAGTGCTAGAGATCGACTAGCGGGGCCCTACGAGCAGTACTTC.

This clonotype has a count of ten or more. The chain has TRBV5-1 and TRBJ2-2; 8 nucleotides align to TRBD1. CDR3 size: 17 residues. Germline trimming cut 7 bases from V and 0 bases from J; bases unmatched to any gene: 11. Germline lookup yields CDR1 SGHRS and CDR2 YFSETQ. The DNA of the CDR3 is TGCGCCAGCTCACAGGGGGGCAACCTAGCGAACACCGGGGAGCTGTTTTTT. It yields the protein CASSQGGNLANTGELFF. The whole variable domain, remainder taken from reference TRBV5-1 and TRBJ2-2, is KAGVTQTPRYLIKTRGQQVTLSCSPISGHRSVSWYQQTPGQGLQFLFEYFSETQRNKGNFPGRFSGRQFSNSRSEMNVSTLELGDSALYLCASSQGGNLANTGELFFGEGSRLTVL.

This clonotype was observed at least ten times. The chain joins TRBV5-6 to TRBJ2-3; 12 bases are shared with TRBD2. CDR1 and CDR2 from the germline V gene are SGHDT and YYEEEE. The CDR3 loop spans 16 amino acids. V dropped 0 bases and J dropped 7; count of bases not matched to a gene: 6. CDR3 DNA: TGTGCCAGCAGCTTGGTCCAACTAGCGGGGGGCTATACGCAGTATTTT. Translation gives CASSLVQLAGGYTQYF.

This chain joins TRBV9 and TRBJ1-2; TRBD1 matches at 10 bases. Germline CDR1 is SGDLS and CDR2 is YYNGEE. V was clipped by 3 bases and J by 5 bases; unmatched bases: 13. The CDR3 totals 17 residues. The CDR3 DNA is TGTGCCAGCAGCGCCGCTCCCGGGACAGGGGTACAGTATGGCTACACCTTC. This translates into CASSAAPGTGVQYGYTF.

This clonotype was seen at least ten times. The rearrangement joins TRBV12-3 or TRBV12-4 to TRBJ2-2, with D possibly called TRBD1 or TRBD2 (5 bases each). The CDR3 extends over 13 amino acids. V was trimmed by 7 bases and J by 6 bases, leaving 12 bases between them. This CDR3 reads CASTQRGAGELFF. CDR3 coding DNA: TGTGCCAGCACCCAGCGAGGGGCCGGGGAGCTGTTTTTT.

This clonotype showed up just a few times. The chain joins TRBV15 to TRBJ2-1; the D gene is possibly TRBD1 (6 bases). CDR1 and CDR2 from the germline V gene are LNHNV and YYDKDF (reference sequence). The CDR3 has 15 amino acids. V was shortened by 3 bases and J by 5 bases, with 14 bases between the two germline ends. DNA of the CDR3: TGTGCCACCAGCAGCGGACTGGGGGCGAACAATGAGCAGTTCTTC. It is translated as CATSSGLGANNEQFF.

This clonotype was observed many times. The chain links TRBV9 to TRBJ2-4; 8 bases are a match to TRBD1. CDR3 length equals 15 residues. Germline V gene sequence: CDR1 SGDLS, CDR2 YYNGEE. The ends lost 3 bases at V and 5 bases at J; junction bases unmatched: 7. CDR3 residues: CASSASGTGQNIQYF. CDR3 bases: TGTGCCAGCAGCGCCTCCGGGACAGGTCAAAACATTCAGTACTTC.

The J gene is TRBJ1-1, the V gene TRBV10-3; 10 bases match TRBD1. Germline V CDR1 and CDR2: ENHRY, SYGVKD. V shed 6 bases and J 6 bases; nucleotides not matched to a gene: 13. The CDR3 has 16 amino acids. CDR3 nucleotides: TGTGCCATCAGCGCCGGGACAGGGGACTTGTGGGCTGAAGCTTTCTTT. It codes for CAISAGTGDLWAEAFF.

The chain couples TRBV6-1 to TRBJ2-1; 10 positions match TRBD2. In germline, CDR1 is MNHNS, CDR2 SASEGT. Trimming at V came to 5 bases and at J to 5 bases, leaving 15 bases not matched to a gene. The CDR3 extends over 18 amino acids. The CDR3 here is CASSPRGGTSVVNNEQFF. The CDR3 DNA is TGTGCCAGCAGTCCCAGGGGAGGGACTAGCGTAGTGAACAATGAGCAGTTCTTC.